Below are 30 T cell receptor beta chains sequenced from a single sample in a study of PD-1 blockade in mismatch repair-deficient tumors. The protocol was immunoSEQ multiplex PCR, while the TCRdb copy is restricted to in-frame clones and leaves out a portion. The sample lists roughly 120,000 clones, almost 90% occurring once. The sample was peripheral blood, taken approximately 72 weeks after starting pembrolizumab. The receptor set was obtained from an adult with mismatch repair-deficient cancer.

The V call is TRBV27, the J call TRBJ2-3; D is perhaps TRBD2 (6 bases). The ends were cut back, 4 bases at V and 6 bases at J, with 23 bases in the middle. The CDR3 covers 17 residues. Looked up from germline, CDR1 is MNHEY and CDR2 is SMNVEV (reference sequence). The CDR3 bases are TGTGCCAGCAGTTCCGGGACTTCTCCTCTACTTGGGGATACGCAGTATTTT. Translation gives CASSSGTSPLLGDTQYF.

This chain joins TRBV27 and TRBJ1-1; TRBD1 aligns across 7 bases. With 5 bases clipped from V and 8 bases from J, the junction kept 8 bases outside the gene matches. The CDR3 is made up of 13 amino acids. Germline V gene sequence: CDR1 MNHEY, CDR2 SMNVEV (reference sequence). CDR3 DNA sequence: TGTGCCAGCAGTCCTGGAATGGGACAGGAAGCTTTCTTT. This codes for CASSPGMGQEAFF.

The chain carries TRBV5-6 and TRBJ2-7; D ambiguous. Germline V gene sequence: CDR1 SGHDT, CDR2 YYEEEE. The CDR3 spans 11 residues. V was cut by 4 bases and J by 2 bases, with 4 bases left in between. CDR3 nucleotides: TGTGCCAGCAGCGTAACCTACGAGCAGTACTTC. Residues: CASSVTYEQYF.

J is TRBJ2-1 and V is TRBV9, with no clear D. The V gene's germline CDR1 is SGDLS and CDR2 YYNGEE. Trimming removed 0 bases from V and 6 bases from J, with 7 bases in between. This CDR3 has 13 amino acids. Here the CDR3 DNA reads TGTGCCAGCAGCGTAGGGCTCCTCAATGAGCAGTTCTTC. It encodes CASSVGLLNEQFF.

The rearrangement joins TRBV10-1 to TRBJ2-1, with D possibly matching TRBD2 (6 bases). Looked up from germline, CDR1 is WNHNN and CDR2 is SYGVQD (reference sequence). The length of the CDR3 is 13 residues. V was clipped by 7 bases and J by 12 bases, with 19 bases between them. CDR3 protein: CASTASGDNAQFF. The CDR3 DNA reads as TGCGCCAGCACTGCCTCGGGAGATAACGCGCAGTTCTTC.

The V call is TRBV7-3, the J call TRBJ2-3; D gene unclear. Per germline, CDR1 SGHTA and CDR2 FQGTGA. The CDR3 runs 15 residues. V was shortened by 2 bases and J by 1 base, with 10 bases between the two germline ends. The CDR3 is CASSLGGSRTDTQYF. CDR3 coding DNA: TGTGCCAGCAGCTTAGGCGGCTCTCGCACAGATACGCAGTATTTT.

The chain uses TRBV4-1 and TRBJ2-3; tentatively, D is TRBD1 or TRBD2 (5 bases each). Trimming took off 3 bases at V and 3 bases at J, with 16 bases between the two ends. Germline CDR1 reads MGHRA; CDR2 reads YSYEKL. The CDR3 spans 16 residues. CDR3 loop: CASSQFGTEGTDTQYF. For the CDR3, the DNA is TGCGCCAGCAGCCAGTTCGGGACGGAAGGGACAGATACGCAGTATTTT.

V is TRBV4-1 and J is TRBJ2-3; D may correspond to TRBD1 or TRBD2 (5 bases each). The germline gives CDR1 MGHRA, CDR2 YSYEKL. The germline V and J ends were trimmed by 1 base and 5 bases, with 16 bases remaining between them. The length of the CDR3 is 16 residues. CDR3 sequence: CASSQGGIPGGDTQYF. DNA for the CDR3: TGCGCCAGCAGCCAAGGGGGGATACCTGGGGGAGATACGCAGTATTTT.

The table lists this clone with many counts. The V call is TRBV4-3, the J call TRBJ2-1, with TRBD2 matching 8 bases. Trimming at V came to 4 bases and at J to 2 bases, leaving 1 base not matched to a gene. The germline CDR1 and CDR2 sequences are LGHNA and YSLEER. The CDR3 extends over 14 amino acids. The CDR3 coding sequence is TGCGCCAGCAGCCCGGGACTAGCCTACAATGAGCAGTTCTTC. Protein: CASSPGLAYNEQFF.

CDR3 residues: CASSLDRGNYGYTF. CDR3 nucleotides: TGTGCCAGCAGCCTGGACAGGGGAAACTATGGCTACACCTTC. J is TRBJ1-2 and V is TRBV7-2; 9 bases are shared with TRBD1. J gave up 2 bases and V 5 bases, and 3 bases lay outside the gene matches. The CDR3 runs 14 residues. Germline-derived CDR1 and CDR2 are SGHTA and FQGNSA.

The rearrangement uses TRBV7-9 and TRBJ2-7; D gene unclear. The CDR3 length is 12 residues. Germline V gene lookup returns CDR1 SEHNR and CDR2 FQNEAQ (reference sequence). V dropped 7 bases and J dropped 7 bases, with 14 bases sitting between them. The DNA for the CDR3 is TGTGCCAGCATTTCGAGCTGGGGTGAGCAGTACTTC. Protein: CASISSWGEQYF.

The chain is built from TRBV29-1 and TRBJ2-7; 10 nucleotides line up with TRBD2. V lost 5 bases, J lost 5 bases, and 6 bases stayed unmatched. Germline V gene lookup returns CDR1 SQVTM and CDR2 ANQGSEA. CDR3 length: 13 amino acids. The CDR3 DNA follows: TGCAGCGTTCCTAGCGGGAGATTCAACGAGCAGTACTTC. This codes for CSVPSGRFNEQYF.

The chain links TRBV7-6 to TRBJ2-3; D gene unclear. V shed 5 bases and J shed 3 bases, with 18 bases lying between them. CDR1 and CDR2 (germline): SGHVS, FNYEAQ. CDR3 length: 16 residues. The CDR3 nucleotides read TGTGCCAGCAGCGCCCTTACTGGAGTAGGGACAGATACGCAGTATTTT. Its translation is CASSALTGVGTDTQYF. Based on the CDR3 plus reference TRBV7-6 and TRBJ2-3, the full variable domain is GAGVSQSPRYKVTKRGQDVALRCDPISGHVSLYWYRQALGQGPEFLTYFNYEAQQDKSGLPNDRFSAERPEGSISTLTIQRTEQRDSAMYRCASSALTGVGTDTQYFGPGTRLTVL.

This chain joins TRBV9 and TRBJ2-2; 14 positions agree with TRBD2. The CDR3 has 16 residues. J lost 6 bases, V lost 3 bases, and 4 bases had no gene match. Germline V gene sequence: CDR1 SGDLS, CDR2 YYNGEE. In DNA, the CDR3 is TGTGCCAGCAGCGGACTAGCGGGAGGGTCAGCCGGGGAGCTGTTTTTT. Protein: CASSGLAGGSAGELFF.

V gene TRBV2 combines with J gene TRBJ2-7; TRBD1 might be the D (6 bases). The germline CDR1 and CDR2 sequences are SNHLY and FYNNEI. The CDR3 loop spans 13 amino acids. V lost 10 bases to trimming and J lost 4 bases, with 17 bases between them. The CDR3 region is CATGLGARYEQYF. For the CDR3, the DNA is TGTGCCACCGGCTTGGGGGCTCGGTACGAGCAGTACTTC.

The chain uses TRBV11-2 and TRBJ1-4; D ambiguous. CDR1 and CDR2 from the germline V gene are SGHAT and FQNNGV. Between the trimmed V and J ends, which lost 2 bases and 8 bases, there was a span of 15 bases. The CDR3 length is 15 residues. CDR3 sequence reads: CASSLSIRTTEKLFF. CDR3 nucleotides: TGTGCCAGCAGCTTATCAATCCGGACTACCGAAAAACTGTTTTTT.

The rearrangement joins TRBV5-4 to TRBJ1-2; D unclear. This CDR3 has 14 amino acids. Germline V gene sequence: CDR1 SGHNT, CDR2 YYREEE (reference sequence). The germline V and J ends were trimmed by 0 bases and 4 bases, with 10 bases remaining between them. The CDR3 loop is CASSLGQLAYGYTF. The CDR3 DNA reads TGTGCCAGCAGCTTGGGGCAGCTGGCCTATGGCTACACCTTC.

The CDR3 DNA follows: TGTGCCAGCAGTGGAGATGGGACAGGGGTCGAGCAGTACTTC. Translated, it gives CASSGDGTGVEQYF. The V call is TRBV28, the J call TRBJ2-7; 10 bases match TRBD1. Looked up from germline, CDR1 is MDHEN and CDR2 is SYDVKM. With 5 bases clipped from V and 6 bases from J, the junction kept 7 bases outside the gene matches. This CDR3 is built from 14 residues.

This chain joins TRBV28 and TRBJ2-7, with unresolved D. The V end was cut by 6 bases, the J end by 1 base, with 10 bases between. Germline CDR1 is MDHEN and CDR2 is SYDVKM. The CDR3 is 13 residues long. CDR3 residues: CASSLQPSYEQYF. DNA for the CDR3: TGTGCCAGCAGCTTACAGCCATCCTACGAGCAGTACTTC.

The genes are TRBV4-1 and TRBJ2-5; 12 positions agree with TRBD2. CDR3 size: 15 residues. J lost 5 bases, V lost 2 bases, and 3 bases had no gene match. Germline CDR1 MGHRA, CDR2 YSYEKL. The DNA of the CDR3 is TGCGCCAGCAGCCAACTAGCGGGAGGGCGGGAGACCCAGTACTTC. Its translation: CASSQLAGGRETQYF.

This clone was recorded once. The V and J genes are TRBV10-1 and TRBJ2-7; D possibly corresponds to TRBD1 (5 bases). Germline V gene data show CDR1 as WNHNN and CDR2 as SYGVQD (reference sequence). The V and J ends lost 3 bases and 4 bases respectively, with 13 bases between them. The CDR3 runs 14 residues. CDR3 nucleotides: TGCGCCAGCAGTGATAGGAGACAGCCGTACGAGCAGTACTTC. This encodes CASSDRRQPYEQYF.

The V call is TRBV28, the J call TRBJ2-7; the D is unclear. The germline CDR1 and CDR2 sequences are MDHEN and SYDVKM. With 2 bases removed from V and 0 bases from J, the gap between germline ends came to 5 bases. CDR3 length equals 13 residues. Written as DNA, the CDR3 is TGTGCCAGCAGTTTACCGGGCTCCTACGAGCAGTACTTC. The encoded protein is CASSLPGSYEQYF.

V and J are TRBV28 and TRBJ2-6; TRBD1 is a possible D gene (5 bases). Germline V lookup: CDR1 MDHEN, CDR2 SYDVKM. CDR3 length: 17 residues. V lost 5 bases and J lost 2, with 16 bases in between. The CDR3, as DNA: TGTGCCAGCAGTCACACGTCCGACAGTCCTGGGGCCAACGTCCTGACTTTC. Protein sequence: CASSHTSDSPGANVLTF.

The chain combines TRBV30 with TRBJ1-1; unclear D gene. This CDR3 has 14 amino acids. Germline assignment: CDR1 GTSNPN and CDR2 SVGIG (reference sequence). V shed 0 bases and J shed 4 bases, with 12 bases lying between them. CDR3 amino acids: CAWSVGVGSTEAFF. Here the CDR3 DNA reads TGTGCCTGGAGTGTTGGGGTGGGAAGCACTGAAGCTTTCTTT.

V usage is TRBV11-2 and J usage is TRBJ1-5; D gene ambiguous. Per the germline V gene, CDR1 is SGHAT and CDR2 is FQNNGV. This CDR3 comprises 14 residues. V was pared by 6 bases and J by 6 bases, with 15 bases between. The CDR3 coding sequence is TGTGCCAGCAGTCCTACTCTATCCAGTCAGCCCCAGCATTTT. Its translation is CASSPTLSSQPQHF.

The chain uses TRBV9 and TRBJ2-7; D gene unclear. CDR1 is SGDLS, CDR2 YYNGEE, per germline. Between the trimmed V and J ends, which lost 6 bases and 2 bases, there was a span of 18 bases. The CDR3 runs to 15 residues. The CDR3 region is CASNEDGRNTYEQYF. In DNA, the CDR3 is TGTGCCAGCAACGAGGACGGACGGAACACCTACGAGCAGTACTTC.

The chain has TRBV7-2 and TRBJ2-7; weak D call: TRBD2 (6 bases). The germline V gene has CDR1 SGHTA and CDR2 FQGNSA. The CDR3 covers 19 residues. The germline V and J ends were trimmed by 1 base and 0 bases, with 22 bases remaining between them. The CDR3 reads CASSLVGPTRGRYSYEQYF. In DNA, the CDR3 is TGTGCCAGCAGCTTAGTTGGGCCGACTAGGGGCAGGTACTCCTACGAGCAGTACTTC.

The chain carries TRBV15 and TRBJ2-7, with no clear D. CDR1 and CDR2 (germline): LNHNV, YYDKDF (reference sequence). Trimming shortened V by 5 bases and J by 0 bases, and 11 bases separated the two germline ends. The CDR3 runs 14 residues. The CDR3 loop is CATSPRLDSYEQYF. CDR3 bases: TGTGCCACCAGCCCCCGACTGGACTCCTACGAGCAGTACTTC.

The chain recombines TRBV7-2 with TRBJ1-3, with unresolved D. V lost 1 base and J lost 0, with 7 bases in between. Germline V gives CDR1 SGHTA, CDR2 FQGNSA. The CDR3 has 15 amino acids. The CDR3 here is CASSLGRSSGNTIYF. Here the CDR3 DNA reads TGTGCCAGCAGCTTAGGGCGATCCTCTGGAAACACCATATATTTT.

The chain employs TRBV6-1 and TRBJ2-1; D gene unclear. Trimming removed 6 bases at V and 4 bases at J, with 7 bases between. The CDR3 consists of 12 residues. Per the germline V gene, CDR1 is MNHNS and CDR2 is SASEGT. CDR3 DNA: TGTGCCAGCAGGGGTGGTTACAATGAGCAGTTCTTC. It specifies CASRGGYNEQFF.